The 10 T cell receptor beta chains in this list originate from one sample, sequenced in a study of long-term antiretroviral therapy in people with HIV. immunoSEQ v3.0 was run at survey level. Some clones are missing from TCRdb's copy, which holds only in-frame ones; the method was immunoSEQ multiplex PCR. Here the sample spans around 26,000 clones, 75% to 85% being singletons. The sample was unsorted PBMCs, taken 0.5 years after starting antiretroviral therapy. The receptors originated from a woman between 40 and 55 years old with HIV.

The gene calls are TRBV5-4 and TRBJ2-5; 9 nucleotides agree with TRBD2. Germline V gene sequence: CDR1 SGHNT, CDR2 YYREEE (reference sequence). The CDR3 extends over 15 amino acids. V dropped 1 base and J dropped 6; count of bases not matched to a gene: 7. This CDR3 is CASSLFSGGTQTQYF. CDR3 in DNA: TGTGCCAGCAGCTTGTTTAGCGGGGGCACCCAGACCCAGTACTTC.

The gene calls are TRBV6-5 and TRBJ1-5, with unresolved D. Trimming took off 0 bases at V and 2 bases at J, with 5 bases between the two ends. The germline V gene encodes CDR1 MNHEY and CDR2 SVGAGI. The CDR3 length is 14 residues. The CDR3 loop reads CASSYSSGNQPQHF. In DNA form, the CDR3 reads TGTGCCAGCAGTTACTCTAGCGGCAATCAGCCCCAGCATTTT.

The rearrangement joins TRBV5-4 to TRBJ1-1; possible D gene TRBD1, 5 bases. Deletions cut 1 base from V and 5 bases from J, with 9 bases between. Germline CDR1 reads SGHNT; CDR2 reads YYREEE (reference sequence). CDR3 length: 13 residues. CDR3 amino acids: CASSLRGGTEAFF. The CDR3 DNA is TGTGCCAGCAGCTTGCGGGGGGGAACTGAAGCTTTCTTT.

V usage is TRBV4-2 and J usage is TRBJ2-1; TRBD2 aligns across 11 bases. This CDR3 is built from 17 residues. Losses at the gene ends were 0 bases for V and 3 bases for J; bases not matched to a gene: 4. Germline CDR1 and CDR2: LGHNA and YNFKEQ. The CDR3 nucleotides read TGTGCCAGCAGCCAAGACCGACTAGCGGGGCTCTACAATGAGCAGTTCTTC. Translating it yields CASSQDRLAGLYNEQFF.

The chain uses TRBV28 and TRBJ2-7; 12 bases agree with TRBD1. The CDR3 covers 16 residues. The V segment lost 7 bases and the J segment 3 bases; nucleotides outside the gene matches: 10. CDR1 is MDHEN and CDR2 is SYDVKM in the germline V gene. CDR3 region: CASTEAGTGGLYEQYF. The DNA for the CDR3 is TGTGCCAGCACCGAAGCAGGGACAGGGGGCCTCTACGAGCAGTACTTC.

This clone was counted a few times. The V call is TRBV21-1, the J call TRBJ1-4; TRBD1 is taken as the D call from the table, unchecked against the DNA. TRBV21-1 is tagged as a pseudogene. CDR3 length equals 14 residues. The CDR3 coding sequence is TGTGCCAGCAGACGGGACAGGGTAAATGAAAAACTGTTTTTT. Protein sequence: CASRRDRVNEKLFF.

V gene TRBV19 combines with J gene TRBJ2-2, with TRBD2 identical over 10 bases. Germline V lookup: CDR1 LNHDA, CDR2 SQIVND (reference sequence). The J segment lost 2 bases and the V segment lost 9 bases, leaving 9 bases of the junction unmatched. This CDR3 comprises 16 residues. The CDR3 DNA follows: TGTGCCAGGAACTTAGTAGCGGGGGGTAACACCGGGGAGCTGTTTTTT. Its protein is CARNLVAGGNTGELFF.

The CDR3 DNA sequence: TGTGCCAGCAGCTTACTTCTCCAGGGTGGCGAAAAACTGTTTTTT. Amino acids: CASSLLLQGGEKLFF. The V gene is TRBV7-8, the J gene TRBJ1-4; D may be TRBD1 (5 bases). The V gene's germline CDR1 is SGHVS and CDR2 FQNEAQ. This CDR3 has 15 amino acids. With 2 bases removed from V and 8 bases from J, the gap between germline ends came to 15 bases.

This clone was detected only a few times. The genes are TRBV4-1 and TRBJ1-2; perhaps TRBD1 as D (5 bases). Germline values: CDR1 MGHRA, CDR2 YSYEKL. V was trimmed by 2 bases and J by 4 bases, leaving 17 bases between them. This CDR3 is 16 amino acids long. The CDR3 reads CASSQPGGGRTYGYTF. CDR3 DNA sequence: TGCGCCAGCAGCCAACCCGGGGGTGGGCGTACCTATGGCTACACCTTC.

The chain carries TRBV29-1 and TRBJ2-1; 10 nucleotides line up with TRBD1. Germline trimming cut 6 bases from V and 6 bases from J; bases unmatched to any gene: 5. Germline CDR1 SQVTM, CDR2 ANQGSEA. This CDR3 has 13 amino acids. CDR3 loop: CSVDRGRGNEQFF. The DNA for the CDR3 is TGCAGCGTAGACAGGGGGCGCGGCAATGAGCAGTTCTTC.